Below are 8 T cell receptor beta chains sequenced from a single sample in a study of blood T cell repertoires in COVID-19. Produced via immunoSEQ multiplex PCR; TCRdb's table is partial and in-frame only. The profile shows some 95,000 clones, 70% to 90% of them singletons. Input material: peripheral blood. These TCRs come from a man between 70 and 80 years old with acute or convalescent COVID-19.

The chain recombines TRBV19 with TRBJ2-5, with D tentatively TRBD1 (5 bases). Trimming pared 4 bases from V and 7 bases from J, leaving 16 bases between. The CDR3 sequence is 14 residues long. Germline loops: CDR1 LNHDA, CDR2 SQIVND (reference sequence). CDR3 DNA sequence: TGTGCCAGTAGTAGCGACCGGGCCACAGGGACCCAGTACTTC. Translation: CASSSDRATGTQYF.

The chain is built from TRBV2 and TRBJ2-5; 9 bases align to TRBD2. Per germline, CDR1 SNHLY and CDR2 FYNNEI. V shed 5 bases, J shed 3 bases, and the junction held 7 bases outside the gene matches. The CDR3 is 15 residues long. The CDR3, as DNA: TGTGCCAGCAGTTCAGCGGGGGGTGTGGAAGAGACCCAGTACTTC. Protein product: CASSSAGGVEETQYF.

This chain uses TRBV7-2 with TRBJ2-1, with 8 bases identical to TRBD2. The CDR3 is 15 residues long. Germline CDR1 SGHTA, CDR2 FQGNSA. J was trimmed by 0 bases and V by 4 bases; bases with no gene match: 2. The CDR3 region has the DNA TGTGCCAGCAGCTCGGGGGGGAGCTCCTACAATGAGCAGTTCTTC. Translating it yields CASSSGGSSYNEQFF.

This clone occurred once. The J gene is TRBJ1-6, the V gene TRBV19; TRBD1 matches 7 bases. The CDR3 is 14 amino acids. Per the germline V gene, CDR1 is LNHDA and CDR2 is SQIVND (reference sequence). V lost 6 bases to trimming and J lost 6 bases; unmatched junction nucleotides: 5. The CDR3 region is CASRPGTANSPLHF. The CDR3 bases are TGTGCCAGTAGACCCGGGACAGCTAATTCACCCCTCCACTTT.

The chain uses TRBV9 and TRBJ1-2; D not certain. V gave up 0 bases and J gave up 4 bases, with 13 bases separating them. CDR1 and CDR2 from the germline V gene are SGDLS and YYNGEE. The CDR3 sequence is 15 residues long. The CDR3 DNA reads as TGTGCCAGCAGCGTAGCTACAGAAACCCTCTATGGCTACACCTTC. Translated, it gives CASSVATETLYGYTF.

The CDR3 coding sequence is TGTGCCAGCAGTTTAGCGCCGAGCACTGAAGCTTTCTTT. Translated, it gives CASSLAPSTEAFF. The V call is TRBV27, the J call TRBJ1-1; D not certain. Per germline, CDR1 MNHEY and CDR2 SMNVEV (reference sequence). The V and J ends lost 2 bases and 4 bases respectively, with 8 bases between them. There are 13 residues in the CDR3.

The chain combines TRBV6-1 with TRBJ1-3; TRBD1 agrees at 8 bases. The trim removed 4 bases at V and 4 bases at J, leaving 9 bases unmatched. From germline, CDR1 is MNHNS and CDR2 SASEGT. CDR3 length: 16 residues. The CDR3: CASSVKQGAGGNTIYF. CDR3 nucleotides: TGTGCCAGCAGTGTTAAGCAGGGGGCAGGAGGAAACACCATATATTTT.

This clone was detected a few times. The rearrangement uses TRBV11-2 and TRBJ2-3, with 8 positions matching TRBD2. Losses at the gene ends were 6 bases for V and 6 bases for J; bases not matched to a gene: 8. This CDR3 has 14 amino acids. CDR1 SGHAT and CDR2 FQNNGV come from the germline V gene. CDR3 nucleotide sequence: TGTGCCAGCAGTTCCGGACTAGCCTTTGATACGCAGTATTTT. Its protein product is CASSSGLAFDTQYF.